Shown below are 8 T cell receptor beta chains from a single sample sequenced in a study of blood T cell repertoires in COVID-19. TCRdb's copy holds only in-frame clones and misses some; the assay was immunoSEQ multiplex PCR. The table records 150,000 to 200,000 clones, roughly 90% of them present only once. Sequencing was done on a sample of peripheral blood. Every receptor here comes from a man aged 55 to 70 with active or convalescent COVID-19.

The rearrangement joins TRBV5-4 to TRBJ1-2; 7 bases are a match to TRBD1. Germline V gene data show CDR1 as SGHNT and CDR2 as YYREEE (reference sequence). The CDR3 sequence is 16 residues long. With 4 bases clipped from V and 5 bases from J, the junction kept 14 bases outside the gene matches. CDR3: CASSPQGGGQNYGYTF. The CDR3 DNA follows: TGTGCCAGCAGCCCCCAAGGTGGGGGACAGAATTATGGCTACACCTTC.

The V call is TRBV6-1, the J call TRBJ1-2; possible D gene TRBD1, 5 bases. The germline V gene has CDR1 MNHNS and CDR2 SASEGT. Trimming stripped 3 bases from V and 5 bases from J, with 10 bases between. This CDR3 has 13 residues. This CDR3 reads CASSETATYGYTF. The CDR3 DNA reads TGTGCCAGCAGTGAGACAGCTACGTATGGCTACACCTTC.

The chain is built from TRBV6-5 and TRBJ1-5; no firm D call. V was shortened by 0 bases and J by 7 bases, with 13 bases between the two germline ends. The CDR3 loop spans 15 amino acids. From germline, CDR1 is MNHEY and CDR2 SVGAGI. The CDR3 is CASSYSREAVQPQHF. The CDR3 coding sequence is TGTGCCAGCAGTTACTCGAGGGAAGCAGTGCAGCCCCAGCATTTT.

The genes are TRBV7-2 and TRBJ2-3, with D tentatively TRBD1 (6 bases). V gave up 2 bases and J gave up 3 bases, with 12 bases separating them. CDR1 and CDR2 (germline): SGHTA, FQGNSA. The CDR3 is 15 amino acids. The CDR3 DNA is TGTGCCAGCAGCTTAAAATTAACAGGGACAGATACGCAGTATTTT. It is translated as CASSLKLTGTDTQYF.

The rearrangement joins TRBV12-3 or TRBV12-4 to TRBJ2-4, with TRBD1 matching over 8 bases. The CDR3 extends over 13 amino acids. V lost 5 bases and J lost 4; bases outside the gene matches: 1. CDR3 nucleotides: TGTGCCAGCAGTAGGACAGGGAAAAACATTCAGTACTTC. As protein: CASSRTGKNIQYF.

This clone was counted a few times. The genes are TRBV5-1 and TRBJ2-2; 7 bases line up with TRBD1. With 3 bases clipped from V and 2 bases from J, the junction kept 7 bases outside the gene matches. Germline CDR1 and CDR2: SGHRS and YFSETQ. The CDR3 loop spans 16 amino acids. The CDR3 sequence: CASSSTGTANTGELFF. The CDR3 nucleotides read TGCGCCAGCAGCTCCACCGGGACAGCAAACACCGGGGAGCTGTTTTTT.

The chain carries TRBV19 and TRBJ2-7, with TRBD1 as a possible D gene (6 bases). Per germline, CDR1 LNHDA and CDR2 SQIVND (reference sequence). The V end was cut by 9 bases, the J end by 6 bases, with 18 bases between. The CDR3 contains 13 residues. CDR3 residues: CASLSPGVGEQYF. CDR3 bases: TGTGCCAGCCTCTCCCCAGGGGTGGGCGAGCAGTACTTC.

For this clone: Mismatch with germline at one junction end may stem from a read error. V usage is TRBV5-6 and J usage is TRBJ1-2; TRBD1 is a possible D gene (6 bases). CDR1 is SGHDT and CDR2 is YYEEEE in the germline V gene. This CDR3 contains 11 residues. Here the CDR3 reads CASSTEGTPNF. The CDR3 DNA is TGTGCCAGCAGCACAGAGGGGACACCTAACTTC.